This entry features one T cell receptor beta chain sequence. What it recognizes is unknown. This entry comes from a study of siplizumab effects on memory and regulatory T cells. Study-wide results and limits: Assignment of a naive or memory phenotype failed for roughly 80-96% of the proliferating CD4+ or CD8+ clones. Alloreactive sequences that could be traced to unstimulated CD4+ memory cells showed a significant reduction under siplizumab. Confirmatory evidence of suppressive function in proliferating siplizumab-culture Tregs was not obtained. Naive T cells apparently outstripped memory cells in diversity and seemed major alloresponse contributors.

Repertoires were generated with immunoSEQ multiplex PCR, while TCRdb's copy carries only in-frame clones and drops some. The data show about 75,000 clones, about 92% seen once. Germline V CDR1 and CDR2: SNHLY, FYNNEI. The CDR3 extends over 15 amino acids. With 2 bases clipped from V and 5 bases from J, the junction kept 6 bases outside the gene matches. Sequenced sample: CD8+ T cells sorted from blood. The rearrangement links TRBV2 to TRBJ1-2; 9 nucleotides line up with TRBD1. The sequence derives from a human donor in good health. The CDR3: CASSEPGQGSYGYTF. DNA for the CDR3: TGTGCCAGCAGTGAACCGGGACAGGGAAGTTATGGCTACACCTTC.